This T cell receptor beta chain was recorded in a study of blood T cell repertoires in COVID-19. Repertoires were generated with immunoSEQ multiplex PCR, while TCRdb's copy carries only in-frame clones and drops some. Here the sample spans 65,000 to 95,000 clones, just under 85% being singletons. Germline V gene sequence: CDR1 SGHRS, CDR2 YFSETQ. V lost 1 base and J 5 bases, leaving 12 bases between the germline ends. The CDR3 spans 14 residues. Material: peripheral blood. V usage is TRBV5-1 and J usage is TRBJ2-5; tentative D call: TRBD1 (5 bases). This receptor was identified in a man older than 75 with active or convalescent COVID-19. The CDR3 spells CASSLSAGKETQYF. CDR3 DNA sequence: TGCGCCAGCAGCTTGTCGGCAGGGAAGGAGACCCAGTACTTC.